These 30 T cell receptor beta chains were sequenced from one sample in a study of control samples from healthy donors and cancer patients. Only in-frame clones appear in the TCRdb table, and some are missing; sequencing was by immunoSEQ multiplex PCR. This table holds fewer than 200,000 clones, around 95% found once. The sequencing sample was made of blood. The source is a woman in her sixties in good health.

CDR3 in amino acids: CASMTGSSYNEQFF. CDR3 coding DNA: TGTGCCAGCATGACCGGAAGCTCCTACAATGAGCAGTTCTTC. The rearrangement joins TRBV7-2 to TRBJ2-1; D is unclear. There are 14 residues in the CDR3. Germline V gene lookup returns CDR1 SGHTA and CDR2 FQGNSA. The ends were cut back, 7 bases at V and 0 bases at J, with 10 bases in the middle.

The J gene is TRBJ1-2, the V gene TRBV4-1, with 9 bases aligning to TRBD1. V trimming: 4 bases; J trimming: 0 bases; junction bases outside the gene matches: 6. The germline V gene encodes CDR1 MGHRA and CDR2 YSYEKL. CDR3 length equals 16 residues. The CDR3 spells CASSPHGQGSNYGYTF. The DNA for the CDR3 is TGCGCCAGCAGCCCCCACGGACAGGGGTCTAACTATGGCTACACCTTC.

The rearrangement uses TRBV7-2 and TRBJ1-2; 8 positions match TRBD1. CDR3 length: 16 amino acids. V was clipped by 1 base and J by 3 bases; unmatched bases: 7. Germline CDR1 reads SGHTA; CDR2 reads FQGNSA. The chain's CDR3 is CASSLVLGQGDYGYTF. The CDR3 nucleotides are TGTGCCAGCAGCTTAGTTCTTGGACAGGGAGACTATGGCTACACCTTC.

The V gene is TRBV7-2, the J gene TRBJ2-7; 11 bases fit TRBD1. Germline CDR1 is SGHTA and CDR2 is FQGNSA. With V trimmed by 3 bases and J by 2 bases, 0 bases remained unmatched. The CDR3 totals 14 residues. CDR3 residues: CASSLGQGAYEQYF. In DNA, the CDR3 is TGTGCCAGCAGCTTGGGACAGGGGGCCTACGAGCAGTACTTC.

The chain has TRBV5-1 and TRBJ1-6; D perhaps matches TRBD1 (6 bases). CDR1 and CDR2 from the germline V gene are SGHRS and YFSETQ. The CDR3 has 15 residues. The germline V and J ends were trimmed by 1 base and 8 bases, with 13 bases remaining between them. CDR3 bases: TGCGCCAGCAGCTTGACAGGGACGGGGGATTCACCCCTCCACTTT. Translating gives CASSLTGTGDSPLHF.

The rearrangement links TRBV5-5 to TRBJ1-2; D unclear. The CDR3 is 14 amino acids. The V and J ends lost 5 bases and 0 bases respectively, with 11 bases between them. Germline V lookup: CDR1 SGHKS, CDR2 YYEKEE (reference sequence). This CDR3 is CASRWRDSNYGYTF. CDR3 nucleotide sequence: TGTGCCAGCAGGTGGAGGGATTCTAACTATGGCTACACCTTC.

The rearrangement joins TRBV11-2 to TRBJ1-2; 7 bases are a match to TRBD1. CDR3 length: 16 amino acids. The junction had 17 bases not matched to a gene; V was cut back by 5 bases and J by 8 bases. Germline V gene data show CDR1 as SGHAT and CDR2 as FQNNGV. The CDR3 DNA follows: TGTGCCAGCAGCCAATTTCAGACAGGGTATCGCGAGGGCTACACCTTC. Its protein is CASSQFQTGYREGYTF.

This clone was observed a few times. V usage is TRBV7-2 and J usage is TRBJ1-2; D may be TRBD1 (5 bases). V dropped 6 bases and J dropped 7 bases, with 21 bases sitting between them. The CDR3 loop spans 15 amino acids. Germline V gene sequence: CDR1 SGHTA, CDR2 FQGNSA. CDR3 sequence reads: CASSNNIPVGGGYTF. The CDR3 DNA reads TGTGCCAGCAGTAATAACATCCCGGTTGGGGGTGGCTACACCTTC.

The chain carries TRBV7-2 and TRBJ2-5, with 10 nucleotides matching TRBD2. Germline V lookup: CDR1 SGHTA, CDR2 FQGNSA. With 8 bases clipped from V and 5 bases from J, the junction kept 8 bases outside the gene matches. The CDR3 is made up of 14 amino acids. This CDR3 reads CASERGGPRETQYF. The DNA for the CDR3 is TGTGCCAGCGAGCGGGGGGGCCCCCGGGAGACCCAGTACTTC. Together with reference TRBV7-2 and TRBJ2-5, the CDR3 gives the full variable domain: GAGVSQSPSNKVTEKGKDVELRCDPISGHTALYWYRQSLGQGLEFLIYFQGNSAPDKSGLPSDRFSAERTGGSVSTLTIQRTQQEDSAVYLCASERGGPRETQYFGPGTRLLVL.

This chain links TRBV7-6 with TRBJ1-2, with TRBD1 matching 9 bases. The CDR3 contains 16 residues. With V trimmed by 4 bases and J by 7 bases, 13 bases remained unmatched. Germline CDR1 is SGHVS and CDR2 is FNYEAQ. CDR3 sequence (DNA): TGTGCCAGCAGCTACAAAAGACAGGGGGTAAGAAGTGGCTACACCTTC. The encoded protein is CASSYKRQGVRSGYTF.

This sequence joins TRBV2 and TRBJ1-6; D is ambiguous. The CDR3 has 13 residues. Germline CDR1 is SNHLY and CDR2 is FYNNEI. V was trimmed by 8 bases and J by 0 bases, leaving 5 bases between them. CDR3 sequence: CASAPSYNSPLHF. The CDR3 bases are TGTGCCAGCGCCCCCTCCTATAATTCACCCCTCCACTTT.

The chain links TRBV5-1 to TRBJ1-4, with 11 bases identical to TRBD1. This CDR3 has 14 amino acids. Trimming took 3 bases from V and 8 from J; bases not matched to a gene: 3. Germline CDR1 is SGHRS and CDR2 is YFSETQ. CDR3 sequence (DNA): TGCGCCAGCAGCTCGGACAGGGGGCGCGAAAAACTGTTTTTT. Its protein product is CASSSDRGREKLFF. Together with reference TRBV5-1 and TRBJ1-4, the CDR3 gives the full variable domain: KAGVTQTPRYLIKTRGQQVTLSCSPISGHRSVSWYQQTPGQGLQFLFEYFSETQRNKGNFPGRFSGRQFSNSRSEMNVSTLELGDSALYLCASSSDRGREKLFFGSGTQLSVL.

The chain carries TRBV6-4 and TRBJ1-2; weak D call: TRBD1 (6 bases). Trimming removed 7 bases from V and 7 bases from J, with 13 bases in between. CDR3 length equals 12 residues. Germline V gives CDR1 MRHNA, CDR2 SNTAGT. CDR3 nucleotides: TGTGCCAGCATGCGTGAAGGGGGTGGCTACACCTTC. Protein sequence: CASMREGGGYTF.

As regards this clone: Other DNA sequences in this sample translate to the same CDR3. V usage is TRBV6-2 or TRBV6-3 and J usage is TRBJ1-6; unclear D gene. V lost 5 bases and J lost 7, with 12 bases in between. Germline V CDR1 and CDR2: MNHEY, SVGEGT. The CDR3 length is 14 residues. The CDR3, as DNA: TGTGCCAGCAGTCCATCAGGCATCAATTCACCCCTCCACTTT. Translated: CASSPSGINSPLHF.

In DNA, the CDR3 is TGTGCCAGCTCACCACCGCGCCCGGAGGAGACTGAAGCTTTCTTT. Translating gives CASSPPRPEETEAFF. This chain connects TRBV18 to TRBJ1-1; D ambiguous. V dropped 0 bases and J dropped 5 bases, with 13 bases sitting between them. The V gene's germline CDR1 is KGHSH and CDR2 LQKENI. The CDR3 consists of 15 residues.

The CDR3 DNA is TGTGCCAGCAGGGCGACAGGGGTCTATGGCTACACCTTC. Translation: CASRATGVYGYTF. The chain employs TRBV2 and TRBJ1-2; 8 bases fit TRBD1. Germline loops: CDR1 SNHLY, CDR2 FYNNEI. The junction had 4 bases not matched to a gene; V was cut back by 6 bases and J by 4 bases. The CDR3 is 13 residues long.

CDR3 bases: TGCGCCAGCAGCTTACTAGCGGGGGGGCCTACGCAGTATTTT. Its translation is CASSLLAGGPTQYF. The chain is built from TRBV5-1 and TRBJ2-3; 13 nucleotides agree with TRBD2. Germline CDR1 reads SGHRS; CDR2 reads YFSETQ. There are 14 residues in the CDR3. V lost 2 bases to trimming and J lost 8 bases; unmatched junction nucleotides: 2.

The chain is built from TRBV5-1 and TRBJ1-2; D is perhaps TRBD1 (5 bases). Germline-derived CDR1 and CDR2 are SGHRS and YFSETQ. Trimming took off 1 base at V and 6 bases at J, with 10 bases between the two ends. This CDR3 comprises 13 residues. The DNA of the CDR3 is TGCGCCAGCAGCTTGTCCGCAGGGAATGGCTACACCTTC. This codes for CASSLSAGNGYTF. Supplemented by reference TRBV5-1 and TRBJ1-2, the full variable domain reads KAGVTQTPRYLIKTRGQQVTLSCSPISGHRSVSWYQQTPGQGLQFLFEYFSETQRNKGNFPGRFSGRQFSNSRSEMNVSTLELGDSALYLCASSLSAGNGYTFGSGTRLTVV.

The CDR3 nucleotides read TGTGCCAGCAGTTTAGGAGGTCCAAACGGCTACACCTTC. Its translation is CASSLGGPNGYTF. The chain combines TRBV12-3 or TRBV12-4 with TRBJ1-2; unclear D gene. Trimming removed 1 base at V and 8 bases at J, with 11 bases between. CDR3 length equals 13 residues.

This sequence joins TRBV9 and TRBJ2-7; D remains unclear. Germline V gives CDR1 SGDLS, CDR2 YYNGEE. The CDR3 runs to 15 residues. Trimming stripped 1 base from V and 0 bases from J, with 11 bases between. The CDR3 DNA reads as TGTGCCAGCAGCGTACAAGCCCTGGACTCCTACGAGCAGTACTTC. The encoded protein is CASSVQALDSYEQYF.

The rearrangement links TRBV19 to TRBJ1-1; tentatively, D is TRBD1 (6 bases). The CDR3 covers 14 residues. Trimming pared 4 bases from V and 3 bases from J, leaving 12 bases between. Germline V gives CDR1 LNHDA, CDR2 SQIVND (reference sequence). The CDR3 coding sequence is TGTGCCAGTAGTAGAGAGGGGGGGGACACTGAAGCTTTCTTT. Amino acid sequence: CASSREGGDTEAFF.

V gene TRBV7-2 combines with J gene TRBJ2-5; D ambiguous. Trimming took 5 bases from V and 0 from J, leaving 10 bases between them. The CDR3 loop spans 14 amino acids. Per germline, CDR1 SGHTA and CDR2 FQGNSA. CDR3 nucleotides: TGTGCCAGCAGCCCCGGTTGGGACCAAGAGACCCAGTACTTC. It is translated as CASSPGWDQETQYF.

The gene calls are TRBV29-1 and TRBJ1-1, with D perhaps matching TRBD1 (5 bases). The CDR3 covers 14 residues. The V and J ends lost 4 bases and 1 base respectively, with 13 bases between them. The V gene's germline CDR1 is SQVTM and CDR2 ANQGSEA. The CDR3 coding sequence is TGCAGCGTTGGAACTATCGGGGCGAACACTGAAGCTTTCTTT. Translated, it gives CSVGTIGANTEAFF. Looking up the rest from reference TRBV29-1 and TRBJ1-1 gives the full variable domain: SAVISQKPSRDICQRGTSLTIQCQVDSQVTMMFWYRQQPGQSLTLIATANQGSEATYESGFVIDKFPISRPNLTFSTLTVSNMSPEDSSIYLCSVGTIGANTEAFFGQGTRLTVV.

The rearrangement links TRBV19 to TRBJ2-3; 11 bases map to TRBD2. CDR1 is LNHDA and CDR2 is SQIVND in the germline V gene (reference sequence). The J segment lost 1 base and the V segment lost 5 bases, leaving 8 bases of the junction unmatched. The CDR3 loop spans 17 amino acids. Here the CDR3 reads CASSSGLSGGGTDTQYF. As DNA, the CDR3 is TGTGCCAGTAGTTCCGGCCTTAGCGGGGGGGGCACAGATACGCAGTATTTT.

The chain combines TRBV7-6 with TRBJ1-2; 10 positions match TRBD1. CDR1 is SGHVS and CDR2 is FNYEAQ in the germline V gene. V lost 5 bases to trimming and J lost 3 bases; unmatched junction nucleotides: 6. The CDR3 runs to 15 residues. In DNA, the CDR3 is TGTGCCAGCAGCATTTCCGGGACAGGGGACTATGGCTACACCTTC. This codes for CASSISGTGDYGYTF.

This clone was seen once. In DNA form, the CDR3 reads TGTGCCAGCAGTTACATGGGGGGGAGCTCCTACGAGCAGTACTTC. This translates into CASSYMGGSSYEQYF. This rearrangement joins TRBV6-5 to TRBJ2-7, with 7 bases identical to TRBD2. Germline loops: CDR1 MNHEY, CDR2 SVGAGI. V lost 2 bases to trimming and J lost 0 bases; unmatched junction nucleotides: 4. This CDR3 spans 15 amino acids.

The chain carries TRBV9 and TRBJ2-1; D is perhaps TRBD2 (5 bases). V gave up 4 bases and J gave up 0 bases, with 11 bases separating them. The CDR3 loop spans 15 amino acids. Germline V lookup: CDR1 SGDLS, CDR2 YYNGEE. The DNA of the CDR3 is TGTGCCAGCAGCCCCCAAGGACTCTCCTACAATGAGCAGTTCTTC. It yields the protein CASSPQGLSYNEQFF.

The chain joins TRBV2 to TRBJ2-7, with D perhaps matching TRBD2 (5 bases). Trimming removed 4 bases from V and 5 bases from J, with 15 bases in between. CDR3 length: 14 residues. Germline loops: CDR1 SNHLY, CDR2 FYNNEI. CDR3 coding DNA: TGTGCCAGCAGTGCGCCGGGGATCGGACACGAGCAGTACTTC. Amino acids: CASSAPGIGHEQYF.

V gene TRBV19 combines with J gene TRBJ2-7, with 7 bases aligning to TRBD1. Germline V gene lookup returns CDR1 LNHDA and CDR2 SQIVND (reference sequence). Trimming removed 4 bases from V and 4 bases from J; junction bases left unmatched: 4. The CDR3 extends over 13 amino acids. The CDR3 DNA follows: TGTGCCAGTAGTAGAGACAGGGCGTACGAGCAGTACTTC. Its protein product is CASSRDRAYEQYF.

This rearrangement joins TRBV25-1 to TRBJ2-2, with no clear D. The V gene lost 7 bases and the J gene lost 3 bases, with 6 bases spanning the gap. The CDR3 consists of 12 residues. CDR1 is MGHDK, CDR2 SYGVNS, per germline. The CDR3 DNA reads as TGTGCCAGCAAACGGGACACCGGGGAGCTGTTTTTT. This sequence encodes CASKRDTGELFF. The whole variable domain, remainder taken from reference TRBV25-1 and TRBJ2-2, is EADIYQTPRYLVIGTGKKITLECSQTMGHDKMYWYQQDPGMELHLIHYSYGVNSTEKGDLSSESTVSRIRTEHFPLTLESARPSHTSQYLCASKRDTGELFFGEGSRLTVL.